Detailed here is one T cell receptor (beta chain). This sample stems from a study of sequential checkpoint blockade in melanoma. Across the whole study: Maintenance nivolumab came after either treatment sequence. After nivolumab or ipilimumab alone, some 22 patients had week-13 rebiopsies. DNA from around 90 pretreatment tumor samples underwent TCRβ immunosequencing.

TCRdb's copy holds only in-frame clones and misses some; the assay was immunoSEQ multiplex PCR. This sample has roughly 13,000 clones, with around 23% found just once. Looked up from germline, CDR1 is SGHNT and CDR2 is YENEEA. The CDR3 has 15 residues. V lost 4 bases, J lost 4 bases, and 15 bases lay in between. As to treatment: randomized to nivolumab then ipilimumab (arm A) or the reverse (arm B). Patients had received no earlier DNA-damaging chemotherapy. This TCR was recovered from a human donor with melanoma. The chain has TRBV11-3 and TRBJ2-3; D possibly corresponds to TRBD1 (6 bases). This sample comprised tumor tissue (inferred from file names), obtained from a patient given nivolumab and ipilimumab in sequence. This chain's CDR3 is CASSSTGIQADTQYF. The CDR3 coding sequence is TGTGCCAGCAGCTCGACAGGAATTCAGGCAGATACGCAGTATTTT.